This T cell receptor beta chain was identified during a study of T-cell reconstitution after alpha-beta-depleted transplantation in children. Germline trimming cut 1 base from V and 6 bases from J; bases unmatched to any gene: 0. CDR1 is SEHNR, CDR2 FQNEAQ, per germline (reference sequence). The length of the CDR3 is 12 residues. Molecular barcoding with unique molecular identifiers was used for the TCRbeta library. Using its own MiXCR run on the PCR reads, TCRdb lists one record per CDR3 protein. The data contain about 500,000 distinct CDR3 sequences, roughly 33% of them singletons. The chain joins TRBV7-9 to TRBJ2-7; 7 positions match TRBD1. Sequenced here: PBMCs from the stem cell graft donor, sampled from the stem cell graft. This receptor was identified in a human donor who donated a stem cell graft to a child with aplastic anemia. The CDR3 reads CASSLEGAEQYF. In nucleotides, the CDR3 is TGTGCCAGCAGCTTAGAGGGGGCCGAGCAGTACTTC.